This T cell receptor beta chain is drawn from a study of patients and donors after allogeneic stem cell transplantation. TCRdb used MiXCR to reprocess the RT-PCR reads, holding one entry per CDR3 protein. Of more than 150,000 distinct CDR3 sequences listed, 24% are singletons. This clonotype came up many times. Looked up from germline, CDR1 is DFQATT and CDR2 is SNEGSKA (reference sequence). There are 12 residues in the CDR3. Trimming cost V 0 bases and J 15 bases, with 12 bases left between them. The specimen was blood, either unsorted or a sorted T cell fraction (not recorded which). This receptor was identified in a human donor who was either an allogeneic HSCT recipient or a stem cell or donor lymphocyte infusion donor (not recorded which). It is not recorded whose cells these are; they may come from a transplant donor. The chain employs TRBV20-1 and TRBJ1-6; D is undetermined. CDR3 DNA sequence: TGCAGTGCTAGAGACCTGGTGAAAGACCTCCACTTT. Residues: CSARDLVKDLHF.